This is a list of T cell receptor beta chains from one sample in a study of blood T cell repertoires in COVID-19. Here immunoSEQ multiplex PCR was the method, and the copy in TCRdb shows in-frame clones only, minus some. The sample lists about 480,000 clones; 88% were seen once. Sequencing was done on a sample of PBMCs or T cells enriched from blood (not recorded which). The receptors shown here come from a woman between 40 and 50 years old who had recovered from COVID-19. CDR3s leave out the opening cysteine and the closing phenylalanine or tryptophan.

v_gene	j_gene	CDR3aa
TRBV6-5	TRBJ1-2	ASSYSTGKNGYT
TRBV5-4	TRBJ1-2	ASRRDRGNYGYT
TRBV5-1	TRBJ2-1	ASSPDLAGRRF
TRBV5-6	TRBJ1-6	ASSLAGRRLSPLH
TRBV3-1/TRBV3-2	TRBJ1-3	ASALLRSGNTIY
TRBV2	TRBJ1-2	ASNRQVYGYT
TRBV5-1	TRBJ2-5	ASSLAGETQY
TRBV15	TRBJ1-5	ATSRDRTGGGDQPQH
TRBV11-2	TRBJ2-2	ASSQKQDRGTGELF
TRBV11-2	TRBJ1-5	ASSAGGVVGNQPQH
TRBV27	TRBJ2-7	ASSFVGPGQNYEQY
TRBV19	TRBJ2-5	ASSYRGARREETQY
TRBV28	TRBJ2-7	ASQQGSIYEQY
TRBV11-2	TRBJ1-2	ASSLEGTAGGGYT
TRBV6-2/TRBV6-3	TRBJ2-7	ASSGRTEQY
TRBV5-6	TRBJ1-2	ASSLEDSAFSNYGYT
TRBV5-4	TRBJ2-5	ASSLTNQETQY